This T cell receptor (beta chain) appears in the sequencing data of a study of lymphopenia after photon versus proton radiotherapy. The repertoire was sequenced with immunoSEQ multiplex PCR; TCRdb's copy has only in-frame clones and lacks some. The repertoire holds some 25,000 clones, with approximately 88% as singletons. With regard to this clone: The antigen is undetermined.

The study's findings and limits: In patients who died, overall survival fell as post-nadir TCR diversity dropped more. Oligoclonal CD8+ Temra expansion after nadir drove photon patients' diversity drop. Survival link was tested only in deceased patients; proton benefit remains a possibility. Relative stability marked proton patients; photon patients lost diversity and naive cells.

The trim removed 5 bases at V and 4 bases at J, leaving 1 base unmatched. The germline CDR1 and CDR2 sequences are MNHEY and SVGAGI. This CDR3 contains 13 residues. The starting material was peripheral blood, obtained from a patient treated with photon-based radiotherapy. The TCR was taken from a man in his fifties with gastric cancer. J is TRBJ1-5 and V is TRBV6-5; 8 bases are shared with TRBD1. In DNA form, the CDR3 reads TGTGCCAGCAGTCGACAGGGGAATCAGCCCCAGCATTTT. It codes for CASSRQGNQPQHF.